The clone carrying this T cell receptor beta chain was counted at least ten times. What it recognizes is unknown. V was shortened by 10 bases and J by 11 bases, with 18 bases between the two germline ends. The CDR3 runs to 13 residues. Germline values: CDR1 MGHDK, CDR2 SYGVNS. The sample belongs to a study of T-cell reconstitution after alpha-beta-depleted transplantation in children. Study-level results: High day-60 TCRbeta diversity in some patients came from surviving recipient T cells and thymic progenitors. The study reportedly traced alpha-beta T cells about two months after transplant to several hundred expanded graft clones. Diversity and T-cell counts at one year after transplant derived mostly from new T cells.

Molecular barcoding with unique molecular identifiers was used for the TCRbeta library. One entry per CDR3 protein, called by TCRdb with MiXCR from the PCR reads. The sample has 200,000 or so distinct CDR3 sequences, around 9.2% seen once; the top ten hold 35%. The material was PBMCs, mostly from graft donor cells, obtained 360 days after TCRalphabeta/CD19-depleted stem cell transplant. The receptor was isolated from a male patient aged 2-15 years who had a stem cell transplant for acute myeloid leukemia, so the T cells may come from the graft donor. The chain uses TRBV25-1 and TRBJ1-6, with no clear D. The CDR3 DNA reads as TGTGCCACTAGCCTCACGTTAGGAACACCCCTCCACTTT. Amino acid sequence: CATSLTLGTPLHF.